The 21 T cell receptor beta chains reported below all come from one sample, sequenced in a study of blood T cell repertoires in COVID-19. Profiling relied on immunoSEQ multiplex PCR, and the TCRdb table lists in-frame clones only, not all of them. This sample has around 150,000 clones, with around 80% found just once. The sequenced material came from peripheral blood. These receptors were obtained from a man in his fifties or sixties with acute or convalescent COVID-19.

This clone was recorded a few times. The rearrangement uses TRBV19 and TRBJ2-1, with 9 bases aligning to TRBD1. The CDR3 length is 15 residues. Unmatched junction bases numbered 5, after V lost 1 base and J lost 7 bases. CDR1 LNHDA and CDR2 SQIVND come from the germline V gene (reference sequence). The CDR3 DNA reads as TGTGCCAGTAGTATAGCCGGGACAGGGTATAATGAGCAGTTCTTC. It specifies CASSIAGTGYNEQFF.

This clone occurred once. J is TRBJ2-7 and V is TRBV30, with TRBD2 matching over 11 bases. J was trimmed by 0 bases and V by 1 base; bases with no gene match: 5. The length of the CDR3 is 16 residues. Germline V CDR1 and CDR2: GTSNPN, SVGIG (reference sequence). CDR3 bases: TGTGCCTGGAGTGCCTGGGGACTAGCGGCCTCCTACGAGCAGTACTTC. Translation gives CAWSAWGLAASYEQYF.

This chain joins TRBV28 and TRBJ1-5, with 7 nucleotides matching TRBD1. Germline values: CDR1 MDHEN, CDR2 SYDVKM. The CDR3 sequence is 15 residues long. The trim removed 5 bases at V and 4 bases at J, leaving 8 bases unmatched. In DNA form, the CDR3 reads TGTGCCAGCAGTCCCTTAGCACAGGGGAATCAGCCCCAGCATTTT. This translates into CASSPLAQGNQPQHF.

This clone turned up a few times. The V gene is TRBV10-1, the J gene TRBJ1-1; 9 bases align to TRBD1. Trimming removed 7 bases from V and 7 bases from J; junction bases left unmatched: 7. The germline V gene has CDR1 WNHNN and CDR2 SYGVQD (reference sequence). The CDR3 spans 13 residues. The CDR3 spells CASKPGQGGEAFF. Written as DNA, the CDR3 is TGCGCCAGCAAACCGGGACAGGGCGGTGAAGCTTTCTTT.

This chain uses TRBV7-9 with TRBJ2-2; TRBD2 is a possible D gene (6 bases). Per the germline V gene, CDR1 is SEHNR and CDR2 is FQNEAQ (reference sequence). This CDR3 contains 16 residues. V was clipped by 4 bases and J by 4 bases, with 16 bases between them. The CDR3 nucleotides read TGTGCCAGCAGCTCGCAGCGTGTGGGGGGCACCGGGGAGCTGTTTTTT. Its protein is CASSSQRVGGTGELFF.

This sequence joins TRBV10-1 and TRBJ2-7; 10 nucleotides line up with TRBD1. Germline loops: CDR1 WNHNN, CDR2 SYGVQD (reference sequence). This CDR3 spans 14 amino acids. The V segment lost 3 bases and the J segment 2 bases; nucleotides outside the gene matches: 1. This chain's CDR3 is CASSDGQGAYEQYF. DNA for the CDR3: TGCGCCAGCAGTGACGGACAGGGGGCCTACGAGCAGTACTTC.

The chain employs TRBV11-2 and TRBJ2-2; 9 bases map to TRBD1. CDR1 SGHAT and CDR2 FQNNGV come from the germline V gene. The junction had 9 bases not matched to a gene; V was cut back by 1 base and J by 6 bases. The CDR3 has 17 amino acids. As DNA, the CDR3 is TGTGCCAGCAGCTTAGGGGGGACAGGGTCGGTTTCCGGGGAGCTGTTTTTT. This sequence encodes CASSLGGTGSVSGELFF.

The gene calls are TRBV28 and TRBJ1-1; no clear D. Germline CDR1 MDHEN, CDR2 SYDVKM. The CDR3 totals 12 residues. Between the trimmed V and J ends, which lost 6 bases and 4 bases, there was a span of 9 bases. CDR3 nucleotide sequence: TGTGCCAGCAGCCTTTTGTTCACTGAAGCTTTCTTT. This translates into CASSLLFTEAFF.

This clone was found a few times. The chain carries TRBV7-2 and TRBJ2-4, with TRBD1 identical over 7 bases. This CDR3 is 16 amino acids long. With 5 bases clipped from V and 7 bases from J, the junction kept 14 bases outside the gene matches. Per germline, CDR1 SGHTA and CDR2 FQGNSA. DNA of the CDR3: TGTGCCAGCAGCCCATGGGGACAGAGGTCGCGGAACATTCAGTACTTC. Translating gives CASSPWGQRSRNIQYF.

The chain combines TRBV5-5 with TRBJ1-2; 8 bases fit TRBD1. J lost 7 bases, V lost 5 bases, and 10 bases had no gene match. Germline assignment: CDR1 SGHKS and CDR2 YYEKEE (reference sequence). CDR3 length equals 14 residues. DNA for the CDR3: TGTGCCAGCAGTTCATACAGGGGGAGGAGTGGCTACACCTTC. Amino acids: CASSSYRGRSGYTF.

The chain's CDR3 is CASSGVASGYTDTQYF. In DNA, the CDR3 is TGCGCCAGCAGTGGCGTGGCTAGCGGGTACACAGATACGCAGTATTTT. The J gene is TRBJ2-3, the V gene TRBV10-1, with TRBD2 identical over 8 bases. CDR3 size: 16 residues. The V gene's germline CDR1 is WNHNN and CDR2 SYGVQD (reference sequence). Trimming cost V 4 bases and J 2 bases; bases outside gene matches: 8.

The chain uses TRBV2 and TRBJ1-6; 7 nucleotides align to TRBD1. This CDR3 is built from 13 residues. The V and J ends lost 3 bases and 9 bases, in that order; junction bases with no gene match: 2. CDR1 and CDR2 (germline): SNHLY, FYNNEI. This chain's CDR3 is CASSEHRGSPLHF. The CDR3 bases are TGTGCCAGCAGTGAGCACAGGGGTTCACCCCTCCACTTT.

This chain joins TRBV7-9 and TRBJ2-3; no firm D call. Germline assignment: CDR1 SEHNR and CDR2 FQNEAQ (reference sequence). Trimming left V 8 bases short and J 2 bases short, with 8 bases between. The CDR3 runs to 12 residues. CDR3 nucleotides: TGTGCCAGCGAGGCGTCCACAGATACGCAGTATTTT. Amino acids: CASEASTDTQYF. The variable domain in full, completed from reference TRBV7-9 and TRBJ2-3, reads DTGVSQNPRHKITKRGQNVTFRCDPISEHNRLYWYRQTLGQGPEFLTYFQNEAQLEKSRLLSDRFSAERPKGSFSTLEIQRTEQGDSAMYLCASEASTDTQYFGPGTRLTVL.

This clone was found a few times. The chain recombines TRBV24-1 with TRBJ2-3; TRBD2 aligns across 11 bases. This CDR3 spans 14 amino acids. CDR1 and CDR2 (germline): KGHDR, SFDVKD. V shed 12 bases, J shed 4 bases, and the junction held 8 bases outside the gene matches. The CDR3 DNA reads as TGTGCCGCGTGGACTAGCGGGCGGGCAGATACGCAGTATTTT. Its protein is CAAWTSGRADTQYF.

The rearrangement links TRBV7-3 to TRBJ2-1, with 10 bases fitting TRBD1. Germline CDR1 is SGHTA and CDR2 is FQGTGA. With 2 bases clipped from V and 6 bases from J, the junction kept 13 bases outside the gene matches. CDR3 length: 18 residues. CDR3 region: CASSLGTGESITGNEQFF. DNA of the CDR3: TGTGCCAGCAGCTTAGGGACAGGGGAGTCAATCACAGGCAATGAGCAGTTCTTC.

The V gene is TRBV4-2, the J gene TRBJ1-4, with D hard to call. The CDR3 is made up of 16 amino acids. Germline V lookup: CDR1 LGHNA, CDR2 YNFKEQ. The V and J ends lost 5 bases and 7 bases respectively, with 20 bases between them. The CDR3 bases are TGTGCCAGCAGCAACCAACCCCAACGGTCCGGTGAAAAACTGTTTTTT. Its translation is CASSNQPQRSGEKLFF.

The V gene is TRBV6-5, the J gene TRBJ2-7, with D possibly being TRBD2 (6 bases). The CDR3 covers 13 residues. V dropped 10 bases and J dropped 3 bases, with 16 bases sitting between them. Per the germline V gene, CDR1 is MNHEY and CDR2 is SVGAGI. The CDR3 is CAIFTPGDYEQYF. Here the CDR3 DNA reads TGTGCCATATTCACCCCGGGAGACTACGAGCAGTACTTC.

The chain combines TRBV7-2 with TRBJ1-2, with D possibly being TRBD1 (6 bases). The germline V and J ends were trimmed by 3 bases and 2 bases, with 13 bases remaining between them. The CDR3 is 15 residues long. CDR1 SGHTA and CDR2 FQGNSA come from the germline V gene. CDR3 in amino acids: CASSLGHGDNYGYTF. CDR3 DNA sequence: TGTGCCAGCAGCTTGGGACACGGGGACAACTATGGCTACACCTTC. The full variable domain, rest sourced from reference TRBV7-2 and TRBJ1-2, is GAGVSQSPSNKVTEKGKDVELRCDPISGHTALYWYRQSLGQGLEFLIYFQGNSAPDKSGLPSDRFSAERTGGSVSTLTIQRTQQEDSAVYLCASSLGHGDNYGYTFGSGTRLTVV.

The chain employs TRBV6-2 or TRBV6-3 and TRBJ1-5; maybe TRBD1 (5 bases). CDR1 is MNHEY and CDR2 is SVGEGT in the germline V gene. CDR3 length: 15 amino acids. The V gene lost 6 bases and the J gene lost 4 bases, with 16 bases spanning the gap. CDR3 in DNA: TGTGCCAGCAGCCCAACAATTCCAGGGAATCAGCCCCAGCATTTT. Protein: CASSPTIPGNQPQHF.

This clone was seen a few times. The chain employs TRBV10-2 and TRBJ2-7; TRBD2 matches at 12 bases. CDR1 is WSHSY, CDR2 SAAADI, per germline. The V gene end was trimmed by 7 bases and the J gene end by 0 bases; junction bases not matched to a gene: 10. This CDR3 has 17 amino acids. CDR3 nucleotides: TGCGCCAGCACCCAACTAGCGGGAGGACCCTTCTCCTACGAGCAGTACTTC. Translation gives CASTQLAGGPFSYEQYF.

V and J are TRBV27 and TRBJ1-6; 8 bases align to TRBD1. The junction had 3 bases not matched to a gene; V was cut back by 0 bases and J by 8 bases. CDR1 is MNHEY, CDR2 SMNVEV, per germline (reference sequence). There are 15 residues in the CDR3. CDR3 protein: CASSLSGTGHSPLHF. The CDR3 DNA follows: TGTGCCAGCAGTTTATCGGGGACAGGCCATTCACCCCTCCACTTT.